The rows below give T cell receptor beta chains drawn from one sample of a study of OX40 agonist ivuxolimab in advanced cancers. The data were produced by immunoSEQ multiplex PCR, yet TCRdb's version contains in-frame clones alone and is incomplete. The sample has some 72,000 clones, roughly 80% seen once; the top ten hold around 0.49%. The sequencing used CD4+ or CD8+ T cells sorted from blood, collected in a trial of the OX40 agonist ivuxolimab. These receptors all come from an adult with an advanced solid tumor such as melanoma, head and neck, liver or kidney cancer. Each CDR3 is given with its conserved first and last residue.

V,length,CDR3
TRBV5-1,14,CASSRGQGQETQYF
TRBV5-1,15,CASSKLTGGDSEAFF
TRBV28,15,CASIPSPGQNTEAFF
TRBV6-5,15,CASSYSRDLAYEQYF
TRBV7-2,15,CASSPGTSGYNEQFF
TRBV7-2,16,CASSSQSGTSTDTQYF
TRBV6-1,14,CASSEGQGAGGYTF
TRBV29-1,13,CSVGRAGANVLTF
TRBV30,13,CARRDEYNSPLHF
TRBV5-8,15,CASSAYRGSNSPLHF
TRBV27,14,CASSLSPRIYGYTF
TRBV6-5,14,CASSSGTATYEQYF
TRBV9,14,CASSGGPTNEKLFF
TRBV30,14,CAWSVIGLGYGYTF
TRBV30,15,CALRTGLKAYNEQFF
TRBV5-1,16,CASSGDLTGEGSPLHF
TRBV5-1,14,CASSLVRGGYEQYF
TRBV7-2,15,CASSLGVGLHQPQHF
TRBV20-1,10,CSASGHGYTF
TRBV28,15,CASSLLRQVGNGYTF
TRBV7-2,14,CASSSGDGVYEQYF
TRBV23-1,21,CASETLFSDGWCSREETEAFF
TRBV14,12,CASSPGRNTIYF
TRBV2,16,CASSRATGGIQETQYF
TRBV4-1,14,CASSQTQGGSPLHF
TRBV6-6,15,CASNDQGSEGNTIYF
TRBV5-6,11,CASSFSHEQYF
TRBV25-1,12,CASSVRDRQAFF
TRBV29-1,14,CSVEDSGGAYGYTF
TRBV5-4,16,CASSFGNRNSYNEQFF
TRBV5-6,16,CASSVNRATNTGELFF
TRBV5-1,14,CASSFGSRTDTQYF
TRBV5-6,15,CASSYKGSGNTEAFF
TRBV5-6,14,CASSLSGSADTQYF
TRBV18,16,CASSAAVGGVDEKLFF
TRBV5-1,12,CASSSTDNEQFF
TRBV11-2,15,CASSPGLAGAYEQYF
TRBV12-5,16,CASGRGGVSNTGELFF
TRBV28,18,CASSLAARTSGSFKTQYF
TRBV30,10,CAWGQETQYF